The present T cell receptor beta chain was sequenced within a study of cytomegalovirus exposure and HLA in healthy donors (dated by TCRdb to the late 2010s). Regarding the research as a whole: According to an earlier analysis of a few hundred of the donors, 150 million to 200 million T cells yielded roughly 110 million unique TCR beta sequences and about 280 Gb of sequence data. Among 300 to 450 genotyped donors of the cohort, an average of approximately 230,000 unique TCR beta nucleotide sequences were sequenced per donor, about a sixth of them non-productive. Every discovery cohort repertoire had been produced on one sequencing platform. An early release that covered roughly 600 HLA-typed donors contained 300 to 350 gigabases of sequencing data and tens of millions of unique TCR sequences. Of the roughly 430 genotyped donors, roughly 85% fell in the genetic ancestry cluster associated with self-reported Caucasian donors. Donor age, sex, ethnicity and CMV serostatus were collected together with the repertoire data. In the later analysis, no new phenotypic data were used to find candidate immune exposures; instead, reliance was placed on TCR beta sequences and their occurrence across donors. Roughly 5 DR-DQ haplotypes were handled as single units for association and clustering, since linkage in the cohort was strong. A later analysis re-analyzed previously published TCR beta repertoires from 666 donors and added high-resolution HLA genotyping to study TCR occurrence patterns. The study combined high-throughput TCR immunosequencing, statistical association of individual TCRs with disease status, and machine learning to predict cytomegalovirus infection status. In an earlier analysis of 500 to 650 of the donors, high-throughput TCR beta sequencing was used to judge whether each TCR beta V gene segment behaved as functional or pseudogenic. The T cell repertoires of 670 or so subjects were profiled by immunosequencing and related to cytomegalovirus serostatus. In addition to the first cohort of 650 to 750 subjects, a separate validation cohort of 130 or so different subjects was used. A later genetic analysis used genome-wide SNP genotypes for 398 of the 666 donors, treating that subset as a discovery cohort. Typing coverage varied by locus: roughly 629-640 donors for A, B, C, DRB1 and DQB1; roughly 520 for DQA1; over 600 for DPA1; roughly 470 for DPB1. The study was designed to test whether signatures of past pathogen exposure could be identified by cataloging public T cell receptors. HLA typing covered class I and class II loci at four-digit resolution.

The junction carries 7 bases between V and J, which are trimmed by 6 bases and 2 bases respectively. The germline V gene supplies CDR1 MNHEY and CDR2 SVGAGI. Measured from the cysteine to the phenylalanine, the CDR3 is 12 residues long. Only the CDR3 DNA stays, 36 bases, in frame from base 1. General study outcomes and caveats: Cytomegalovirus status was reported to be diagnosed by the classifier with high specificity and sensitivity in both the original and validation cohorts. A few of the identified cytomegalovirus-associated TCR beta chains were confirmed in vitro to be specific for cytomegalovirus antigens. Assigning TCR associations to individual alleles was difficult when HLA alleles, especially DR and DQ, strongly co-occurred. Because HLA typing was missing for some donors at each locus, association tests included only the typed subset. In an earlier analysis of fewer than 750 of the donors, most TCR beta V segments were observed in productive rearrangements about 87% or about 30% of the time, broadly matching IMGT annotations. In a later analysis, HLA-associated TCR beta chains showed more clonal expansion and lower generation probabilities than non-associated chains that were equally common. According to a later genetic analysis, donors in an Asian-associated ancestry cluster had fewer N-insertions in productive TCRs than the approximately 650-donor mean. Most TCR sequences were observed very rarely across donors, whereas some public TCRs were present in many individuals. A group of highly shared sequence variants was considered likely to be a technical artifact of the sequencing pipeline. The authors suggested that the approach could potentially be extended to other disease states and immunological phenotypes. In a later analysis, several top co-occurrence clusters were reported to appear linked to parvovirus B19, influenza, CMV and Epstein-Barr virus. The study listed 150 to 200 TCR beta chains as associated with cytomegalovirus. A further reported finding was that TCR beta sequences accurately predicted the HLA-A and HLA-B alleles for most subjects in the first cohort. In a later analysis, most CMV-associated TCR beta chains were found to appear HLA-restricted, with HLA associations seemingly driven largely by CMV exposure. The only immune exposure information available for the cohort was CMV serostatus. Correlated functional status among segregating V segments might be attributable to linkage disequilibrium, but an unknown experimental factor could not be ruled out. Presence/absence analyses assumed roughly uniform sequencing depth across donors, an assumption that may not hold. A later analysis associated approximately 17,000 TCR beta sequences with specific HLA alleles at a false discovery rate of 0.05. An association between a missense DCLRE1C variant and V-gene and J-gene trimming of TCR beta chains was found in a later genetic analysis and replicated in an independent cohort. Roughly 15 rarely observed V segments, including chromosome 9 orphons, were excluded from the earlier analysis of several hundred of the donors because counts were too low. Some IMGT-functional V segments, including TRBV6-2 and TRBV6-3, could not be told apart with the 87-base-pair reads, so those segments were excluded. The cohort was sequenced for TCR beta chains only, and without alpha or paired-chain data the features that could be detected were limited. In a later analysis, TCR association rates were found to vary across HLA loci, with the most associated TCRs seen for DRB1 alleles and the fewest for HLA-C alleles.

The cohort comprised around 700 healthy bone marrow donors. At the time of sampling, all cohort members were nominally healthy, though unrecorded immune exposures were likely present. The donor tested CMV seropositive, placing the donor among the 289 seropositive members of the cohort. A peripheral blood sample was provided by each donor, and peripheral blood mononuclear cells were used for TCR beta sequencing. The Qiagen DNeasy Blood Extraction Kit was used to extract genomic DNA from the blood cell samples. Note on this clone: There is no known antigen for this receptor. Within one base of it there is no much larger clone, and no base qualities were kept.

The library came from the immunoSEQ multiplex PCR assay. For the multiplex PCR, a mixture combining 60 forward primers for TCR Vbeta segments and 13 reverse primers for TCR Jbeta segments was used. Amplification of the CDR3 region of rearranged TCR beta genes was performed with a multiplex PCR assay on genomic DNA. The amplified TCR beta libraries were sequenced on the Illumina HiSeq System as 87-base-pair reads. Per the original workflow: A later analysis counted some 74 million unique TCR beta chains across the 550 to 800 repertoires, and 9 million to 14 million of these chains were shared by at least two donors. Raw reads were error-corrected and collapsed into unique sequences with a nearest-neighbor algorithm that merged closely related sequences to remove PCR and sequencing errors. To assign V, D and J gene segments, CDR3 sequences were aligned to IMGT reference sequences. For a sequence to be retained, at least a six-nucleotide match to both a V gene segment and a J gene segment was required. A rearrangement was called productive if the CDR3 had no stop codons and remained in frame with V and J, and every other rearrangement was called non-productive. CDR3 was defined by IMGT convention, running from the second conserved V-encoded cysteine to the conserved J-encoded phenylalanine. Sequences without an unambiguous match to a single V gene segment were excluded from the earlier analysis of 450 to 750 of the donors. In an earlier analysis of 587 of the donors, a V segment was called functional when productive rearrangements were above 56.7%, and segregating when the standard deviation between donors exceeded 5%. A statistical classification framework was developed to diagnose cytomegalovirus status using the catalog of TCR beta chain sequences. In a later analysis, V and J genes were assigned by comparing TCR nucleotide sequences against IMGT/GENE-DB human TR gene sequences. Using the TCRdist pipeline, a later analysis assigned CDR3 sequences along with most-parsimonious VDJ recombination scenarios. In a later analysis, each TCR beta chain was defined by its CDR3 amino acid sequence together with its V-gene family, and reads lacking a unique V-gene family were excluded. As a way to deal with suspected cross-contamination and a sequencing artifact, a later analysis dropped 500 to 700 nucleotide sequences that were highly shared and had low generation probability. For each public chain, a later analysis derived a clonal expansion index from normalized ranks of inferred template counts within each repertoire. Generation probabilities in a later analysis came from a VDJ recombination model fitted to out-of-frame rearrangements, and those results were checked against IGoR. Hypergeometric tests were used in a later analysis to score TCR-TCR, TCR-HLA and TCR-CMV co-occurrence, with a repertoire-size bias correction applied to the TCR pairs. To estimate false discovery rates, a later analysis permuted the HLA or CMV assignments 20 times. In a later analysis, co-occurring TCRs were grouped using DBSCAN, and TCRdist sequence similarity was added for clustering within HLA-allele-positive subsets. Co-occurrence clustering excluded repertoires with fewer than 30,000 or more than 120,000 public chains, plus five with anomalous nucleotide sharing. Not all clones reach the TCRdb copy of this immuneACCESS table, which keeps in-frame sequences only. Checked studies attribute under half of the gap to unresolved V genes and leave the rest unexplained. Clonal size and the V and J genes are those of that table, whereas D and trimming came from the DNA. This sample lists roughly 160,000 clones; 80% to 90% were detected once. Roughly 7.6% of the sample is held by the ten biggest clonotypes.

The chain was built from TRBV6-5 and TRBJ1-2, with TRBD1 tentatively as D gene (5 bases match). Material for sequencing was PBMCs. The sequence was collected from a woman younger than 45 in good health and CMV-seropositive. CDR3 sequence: CASRRGNYGYTF. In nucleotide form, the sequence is TGTGCCAGCAGGCGGGGGAACTATGGCTACACCTTC.